The present entry profiles one T cell receptor (beta chain) with its context. The sample belongs to a study of blood T cell repertoires in COVID-19. Overall study context: Whether acute or convalescent, the COVID-19 samples came from the United States, Italy and Spain.

Germline V CDR1 and CDR2: SGHRS, YFSETQ. V shed 4 bases, J shed 15 bases, and the junction held 5 bases outside the gene matches. The CDR3 contains 13 residues. Under the authors' procedure: Nucleated cell number was recorded as an estimate derived from reference gene primer amplification. TCRdb's table, derived via immunoSEQ multiplex PCR, lists solely in-frame clones and lacks some. The V and J calls and the clone size are those of that table, but D and trimming were determined from the DNA. This sample has 200,000 to 250,000 clones, with over 75% found just once. The rearrangement links TRBV5-1 to TRBJ2-1, with 15 bases matching TRBD2. The sequence was obtained from a woman in her sixties who had recovered from COVID-19. Sequencing was done on a sample of PBMCs or T cells enriched from blood (not recorded which). The CDR3 region is CASSAGTSGGWFF. CDR3 in DNA: TGCGCCAGCAGCGCCGGGACTAGCGGGGGGTGGTTCTTC.